Shown below are 8 T cell receptor beta chains from a single sample sequenced in a study of blood T cell repertoires in COVID-19. The data were produced by immunoSEQ multiplex PCR, yet TCRdb's version contains in-frame clones alone and is incomplete. The repertoire has 37,000 or so clones, 78% of them found once; the top ten carry around 35%. The sequenced sample was peripheral blood. These receptors all stem from a man aged 55-75 years with acute or convalescent COVID-19.

In its sample, this clone was seen a few times. Germline is not matched at one junction end, which may reflect a read error. This chain joins TRBV7-7 and TRBJ2-7; D is perhaps TRBD1 (6 bases). Germline values: CDR1 SSHAT, CDR2 FNYEAQ (reference sequence). The CDR3 totals 18 residues. DNA for the CDR3: TGTGCTAGCAAGCCTGCTATCGCGCAGGGGCTCGTACCCTACGAGCAGTACTTC. As protein: CASKPAIAQGLVPYEQYF.

This clone was counted a single time. V gene TRBV11-2 combines with J gene TRBJ2-3; tentatively, D is TRBD2 (6 bases). Germline V CDR1 and CDR2: SGHAT, FQNNGV. The V and J ends lost 3 bases and 4 bases respectively, with 8 bases between them. CDR3 length: 13 residues. This chain's CDR3 is CASSLTSPDTQYF. In DNA form, the CDR3 reads TGTGCCAGCAGCTTGACTAGTCCAGATACGCAGTATTTT.

The CDR3 DNA reads as TGTGCCTGGGGGGTGGGCGACTCCTACGAGCAGTACTTC. Its translation: CAWGVGDSYEQYF. The chain combines TRBV30 with TRBJ2-7; D remains ambiguous. Germline V gene data show CDR1 as GTSNPN and CDR2 as SVGIG (reference sequence). V shed 5 bases and J shed 0 bases, with 11 bases lying between them. The CDR3 sequence is 13 residues long. The complete variable domain, with remaining parts taken from reference TRBV30 and TRBJ2-7, reads SQTIHQWPATLVQPVGSPLSLECTVEGTSNPNLYWYRQAAGRGLQLLFYSVGIGQISSEVPQNLSASRPQDRQFILSSKKLLLSDSGFYLCAWGVGDSYEQYFGPGTRLTVT.

CDR3 sequence (DNA): TGTGCCAGCAGCAGCGAATACGAGCAGTACTTC. Amino acids: CASSSEYEQYF. The gene calls are TRBV21-1 and TRBJ2-7; the D segment call TRBD2 is taken from the table without a DNA check. TRBV21-1 is a pseudogene. The CDR3 consists of 11 residues.

The J gene is TRBJ1-2, the V gene TRBV28; D is possibly TRBD1 (6 bases). Germline V CDR1 and CDR2: MDHEN, SYDVKM. V shed 6 bases and J shed 2 bases, with 10 bases lying between them. This CDR3 region has 13 residues. In DNA form, the CDR3 reads TGTGCCAGCAGCCGAGGGGGAAACTATGGCTACACCTTC. Its translation is CASSRGGNYGYTF.

The chain links TRBV7-9 to TRBJ2-2; perhaps TRBD1 as D (6 bases). CDR1 is SEHNR and CDR2 is FQNEAQ in the germline V gene (reference sequence). V dropped 4 bases and J dropped 0 bases, with 9 bases sitting between them. The CDR3 has 15 residues. CDR3 residues: CASSYGQPNTGELFF. DNA for the CDR3: TGTGCCAGCAGCTACGGACAGCCGAACACCGGGGAGCTGTTTTTT. Together with reference TRBV7-9 and TRBJ2-2, the CDR3 gives the full variable domain: DTGVSQNPRHKITKRGQNVTFRCDPISEHNRLYWYRQTLGQGPEFLTYFQNEAQLEKSRLLSDRFSAERPKGSFSTLEIQRTEQGDSAMYLCASSYGQPNTGELFFGEGSRLTVL.

The chain is built from TRBV28 and TRBJ1-5, with TRBD1 matching over 8 bases. Germline lookup yields CDR1 MDHEN and CDR2 SYDVKM. V lost 5 bases and J lost 6; bases outside the gene matches: 6. The length of the CDR3 is 14 residues. CDR3 coding DNA: TGTGCCAGCAGTGCCCGGACAGGGTCTCAGCCCCAGCATTTT. Translated, it gives CASSARTGSQPQHF.

The V gene is TRBV2, the J gene TRBJ1-1; the D gene is possibly TRBD1 (5 bases). V was shortened by 7 bases and J by 4 bases, with 13 bases between the two germline ends. The germline CDR1 and CDR2 sequences are SNHLY and FYNNEI. The CDR3 length is 13 residues. The CDR3 DNA reads as TGTGCCAGCAAGCGGGGGGTGTCCACTGAAGCTTTCTTT. It specifies CASKRGVSTEAFF.